This T cell receptor (beta chain) was profiled in a study of cytomegalovirus exposure and HLA in healthy donors (dated by TCRdb to 2017 to 2019). Regarding the research as a whole: An earlier analysis of a few hundred of the donors reported over 250 Gb of sequence data and approximately 120 million unique TCR beta sequences obtained from about 170 million T cells. Roughly 320 gigabases of sequencing data and approximately 91 million unique TCR sequences made up an early release that covered over 550 HLA-typed donors. Of the roughly 390 genotyped donors, about 84% fell in the genetic ancestry cluster associated with self-reported Caucasian donors. The study was designed to test whether signatures of past pathogen exposure could be identified by cataloging public T cell receptors. The T cell repertoires of 550 to 850 subjects were profiled by immunosequencing and related to cytomegalovirus serostatus. Besides the first cohort of 666 subjects, a separate validation cohort made up of over 95 different subjects was used. High-throughput TCR immunosequencing, statistical association of individual TCRs with disease status, and machine learning were combined to predict cytomegalovirus infection status. A later analysis re-examined previously published TCR beta repertoires from 500 to 700 donors and added high-resolution HLA genotyping to investigate patterns of TCR occurrence. In the later analysis, no new phenotypic data were used to find candidate immune exposures; instead, reliance was placed on TCR beta sequences and their occurrence across donors. An earlier analysis of around 580 of the donors used high-throughput TCR beta sequencing to judge whether each TCR beta V gene segment behaved as functional or pseudogenic. Donor age, sex, ethnicity and CMV serostatus were collected together with the repertoire data. A later genetic analysis used genome-wide SNP genotypes for about three fifths of the roughly 700 donors, treating that subset as a discovery cohort. Every discovery cohort repertoire had been produced on one sequencing platform. HLA typing covered class I and class II loci at four-digit resolution. The number of typed donors differed by locus: about 620-640 for A, B, C, DRB1 and DQB1; 500 to 550 for DQA1; approximately 600 for DPA1; and around 470 for DPB1. Roughly five DR-DQ haplotypes were treated as single units for association and clustering because of strong linkage in the cohort. Among some 400 genotyped donors of the cohort, an average of approximately 240,000 unique TCR beta nucleotide sequences was sequenced per donor, of which 15% to 20% were non-productive.

General conclusions and limits of the study: Because HLA typing was missing for some donors at each locus, association tests included only the typed subset. The classifier was reported to diagnose cytomegalovirus status with high specificity and sensitivity in both the original cohort and the validation cohort. When HLA alleles, especially DR and DQ, strongly co-occurred, TCR associations were difficult to assign to individual alleles. A further reported finding was that TCR beta sequences accurately predicted the HLA-A and HLA-B alleles for most subjects in the first cohort. In a later genetic analysis, a missense DCLRE1C variant was associated with V-gene and J-gene trimming of TCR beta chains, and the association was replicated in an independent cohort. Some IMGT-functional V segments, including TRBV6-2 and TRBV6-3, could not be distinguished by the 87-base-pair reads and were therefore excluded. In an earlier analysis of fewer than 750 of the donors, most TCR beta V segments were observed in productive rearrangements about 87% or about 30% of the time, broadly matching IMGT annotations. The cohort was sequenced for TCR beta chains only, and without alpha or paired-chain data the features that could be detected were limited. According to a later analysis, TCR association rates differed among HLA loci, with DRB1 alleles showing the most associated TCRs and HLA-C alleles showing the fewest. The authors suggested that the approach could potentially be extended to other disease states and immunological phenotypes. Linkage disequilibrium might explain the correlated functional status among segregating V segments, but an unknown experimental factor could not be excluded. In a later analysis, HLA-associated TCR beta chains showed more clonal expansion and lower generation probabilities than non-associated chains that were equally common. At a false discovery rate of 0.05, a later analysis linked 16,951 TCR beta sequences to specific HLA alleles. A total of about 180 TCR beta chains were listed by the study as associated with cytomegalovirus. CMV serostatus was the only immune exposure information available for the cohort. Sequencing depth was assumed to be roughly uniform across donors in the presence/absence analyses, though that assumption may not hold. A group of highly shared sequence variants was considered likely to be a technical artifact of the sequencing pipeline. In a later analysis, most CMV-associated TCR beta chains were found to appear HLA-restricted, with HLA associations seemingly driven largely by CMV exposure. In a later genetic analysis, fewer N-insertions in productive TCRs were reported among donors in an Asian-associated ancestry cluster than the approximately 710-donor mean. In vitro tests confirmed that three of the cytomegalovirus-associated TCR beta chains recognize cytomegalovirus antigens. According to a later analysis, parvovirus B19, influenza, CMV and Epstein-Barr virus appeared linked to several top co-occurrence clusters. Across donors, most TCR sequences were observed very rarely, whereas some public TCRs were present in many individuals. Fewer than 20 rarely observed V segments, including chromosome 9 orphons, were excluded from the earlier analysis of a few hundred of the donors because counts were too low.

Library prep was done by the immunoSEQ multiplex PCR assay. For the multiplex PCR, a mixture combining 60 forward primers for TCR Vbeta segments and 13 reverse primers for TCR Jbeta segments was used. The CDR3 region of rearranged TCR beta genes was amplified from genomic DNA with a multiplex PCR assay. On the Illumina HiSeq System, the amplified TCR beta libraries were sequenced as 87-base-pair reads. The authors' pipeline ran thus. A later analysis counted tens of millions of unique TCR beta chains across the 550 to 800 repertoires, and roughly 9.9 million of these chains were shared by at least two donors. To remove PCR and sequencing errors, raw reads were error-corrected and collapsed into unique sequences using a nearest-neighbor algorithm that merged closely related sequences. V, D and J gene segments were assigned by aligning CDR3 sequences to IMGT reference sequences. For a sequence to be retained, a match of at least six nucleotides to both a V gene segment and a J gene segment was required. Rearrangements were classified as productive when the CDR3 lacked stop codons and remained in frame with V and J, and all other rearrangements were classified as non-productive. CDR3 was defined by IMGT convention, running from the second conserved V-encoded cysteine to the conserved J-encoded phenylalanine. The earlier analysis of 587 of the donors excluded any sequence lacking an unambiguous match to a single V gene segment. In an earlier analysis of some 590 of the donors, V segments were called functional above 56.7% productive rearrangements and were called segregating when the between-donor standard deviation exceeded 5%. A statistical classification framework was built to diagnose cytomegalovirus status from the catalog of TCR beta chain sequences. In a later analysis, TCR nucleotide sequences were compared against IMGT/GENE-DB human TR gene sequences so that V and J genes could be assigned. A later analysis assigned CDR3 sequences and most-parsimonious VDJ recombination scenarios with the TCRdist pipeline. A later analysis defined each TCR beta chain by its CDR3 amino acid sequence plus V-gene family, and excluded reads lacking a unique V-gene family. A later analysis removed several hundred highly shared, low-generation-probability nucleotide sequences to deal with suspected cross-contamination and a sequencing artifact. For each public chain, a later analysis derived a clonal expansion index from normalized ranks of inferred template counts within each repertoire. In a later analysis, generation probabilities were computed with a VDJ recombination model fitted to out-of-frame rearrangements, and the resulting probabilities were checked against IGoR. A later analysis scored TCR-TCR, TCR-HLA and TCR-CMV co-occurrence with hypergeometric tests, applying a repertoire-size bias correction to TCR pairs. In a later analysis, false discovery rates were estimated by permuting HLA or CMV assignments 20 times. In a later analysis, co-occurring TCRs were grouped with DBSCAN, and TCRdist sequence similarity was added when clustering was performed within HLA-allele-positive subsets. Repertoires with fewer than 30,000 or more than 120,000 public chains were left out of co-occurrence clustering, as were about 5 repertoires with anomalous nucleotide sharing. The immuneACCESS repertoire file appears here via TCRdb, limited to in-frame rearrangements. These files lack a portion of the clones; in checked studies, under half of the deficit traces to unresolved V genes, and the cause of the others is not known. The V and J calls and clone size come from that table; D and trimming were worked out from the DNA. The sample contains 180,000 or so clones, over 75% of them found a single time. The ten largest clonotypes hold roughly 5.8% of the sample.

The cohort was made up of 666 healthy bone marrow donors. At the time of sampling, every cohort member was nominally healthy, though immune exposures that went unrecorded were likely present. The donor tested CMV seropositive, placing the donor among the 310 or so seropositive members of the cohort. Each donor provided a peripheral blood sample, and peripheral blood mononuclear cells were used for TCR beta sequencing. Genomic DNA was extracted from the blood cell samples with the Qiagen DNeasy Blood Extraction Kit. As for this clone: This clone's antigen is unknown. Nothing much larger sits one base from this clone, and base qualities are not available.

Taken from the germline V gene, the CDR1 and CDR2 loops are MGHDK and SYGVNS. V was cut back by 1 base and J by 5 bases, leaving a gap of 11 bases between them. There are 14 amino acids in the CDR3, from cysteine to phenylalanine inclusive. The retained sequence is limited to the CDR3, 42 bases, with the frame set at the first base. The V and J genes are TRBV25-1 and TRBJ1-1; the D gene cannot be named for sure. Input material: PBMCs. The clonotype comes from a man in his forties in good health and CMV-seropositive. The base sequence is TGTGCCAGCAGTGAATTGAGGGAGAGTACTGAAGCTTTCTTT. Its translation is CASSELRESTEAFF.